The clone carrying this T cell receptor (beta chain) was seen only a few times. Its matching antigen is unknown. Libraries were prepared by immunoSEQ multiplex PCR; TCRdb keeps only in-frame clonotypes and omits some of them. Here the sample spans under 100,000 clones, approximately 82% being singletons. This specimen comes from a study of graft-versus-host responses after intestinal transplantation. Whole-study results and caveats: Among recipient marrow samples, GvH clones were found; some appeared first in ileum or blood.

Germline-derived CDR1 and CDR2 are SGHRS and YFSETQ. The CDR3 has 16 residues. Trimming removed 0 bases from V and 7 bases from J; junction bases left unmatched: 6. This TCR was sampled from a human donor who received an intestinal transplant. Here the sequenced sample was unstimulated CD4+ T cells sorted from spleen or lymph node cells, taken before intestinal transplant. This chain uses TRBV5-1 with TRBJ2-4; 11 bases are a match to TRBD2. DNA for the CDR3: TGCGCCAGCAGCTTGGAGGGTAGCGGGGGGGAGAACATTCAGTACTTC. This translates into CASSLEGSGGENIQYF.